This T cell receptor (beta chain) was observed in a study of CD8 T cells in ankylosing spondylitis. TCRdb re-called the 5' RACE reads through MiXCR, storing one row per CDR3 protein. The table shows 500,000 or so distinct CDR3 sequences, with approximately 5.3% occurring only once. General study results and limits: About 8 highly homologous variants made up a TCR beta motif, and this motif appeared characteristic of ankylosing spondylitis blood. Past research had described some motif variants in reactive arthritis synovial fluid and blood. Reported data indicate significant enrichment of disease-linked clones within matched ankylosing spondylitis synovial fluid.

This clonotype was detected ten times or more. Its antigen is undetermined. Sequencing was done on a sample of blood, either unsorted or a sorted T cell fraction (not recorded which). The origin of this receptor is a male donor with ankylosing spondylitis.

CDR3 in amino acids: CASSHVSRGPEAGVAEAFF. CDR3 DNA sequence: TGCGCCAGCAGCCATGTCTCCCGGGGACCGGAGGCGGGTGTGGCTGAAGCTTTCTTT. This sequence joins TRBV4-3 and TRBJ1-1; the D gene is possibly TRBD1 (5 bases). This CDR3 spans 19 amino acids. Germline V gives CDR1 LGHNA, CDR2 YSLEER. The germline V and J ends were trimmed by 3 bases and 6 bases, with 29 bases remaining between them.